This TCR beta chain was captured by sequencing in a study of CD8 T cells in ankylosing spondylitis. About this clonotype: What it recognizes is unknown.

One entry per CDR3 protein results from TCRdb running MiXCR on the 5' RACE reads. The sample consists of about 130,000 distinct CDR3 sequences, about 15% of them appearing once. Regarding the study as a whole: Made up of eight highly homologous variants, a TCR beta motif appeared characteristic of ankylosing spondylitis blood.

Germline CDR1 is MNHEY and CDR2 is SMNVEV (reference sequence). J was trimmed by 5 bases and V by 4 bases; bases with no gene match: 5. There are 14 residues in the CDR3. Sequencing used blood, either unsorted or a sorted T cell fraction (not recorded which). This chain uses TRBV27 with TRBJ2-7; 10 positions agree with TRBD1. This sequence was found in a male donor with ankylosing spondylitis. The CDR3 loop is CASSSRDRGDEQYF. In DNA form, the CDR3 reads TGTGCCAGCAGTTCGCGGGACAGGGGCGACGAGCAGTACTTC.